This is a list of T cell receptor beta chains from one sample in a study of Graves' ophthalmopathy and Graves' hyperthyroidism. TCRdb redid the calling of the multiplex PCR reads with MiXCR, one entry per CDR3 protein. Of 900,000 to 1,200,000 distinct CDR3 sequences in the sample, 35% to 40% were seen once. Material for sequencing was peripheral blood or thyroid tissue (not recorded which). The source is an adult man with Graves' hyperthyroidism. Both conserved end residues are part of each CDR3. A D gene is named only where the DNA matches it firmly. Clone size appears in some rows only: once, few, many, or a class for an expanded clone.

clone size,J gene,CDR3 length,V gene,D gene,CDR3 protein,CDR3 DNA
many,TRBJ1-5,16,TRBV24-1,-,CATSDGLTVSNQPQHF,TGTGCCACCAGTGATGGGCTGACAGTCTCCAATCAGCCCCAGCATTTT
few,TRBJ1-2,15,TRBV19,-,CASTSKVGVTGGYTF,TGTGCCAGTACCTCGAAGGTTGGGGTAACGGGAGGCTACACCTTC
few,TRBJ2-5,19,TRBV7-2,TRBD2,CASSSRTSGRLSYQETQYF,TGTGCCAGCAGCTCCAGGACTAGCGGGCGGCTTTCGTACCAAGAGACCCAGTACTTC
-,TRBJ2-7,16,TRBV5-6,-,CASSIRPGRSSYEQYF,TGTGCCAGCAGCATAAGACCGGGACGGAGCTCCTACGAGCAGTACTTC
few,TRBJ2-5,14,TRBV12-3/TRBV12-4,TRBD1,CASSLDGDRQTQYF,TGTGCCAGCAGTTTAGATGGGGACAGGCAGACCCAGTACTTC
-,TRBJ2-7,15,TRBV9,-,CASSVGDGKNYEQYF,TGTGCCAGCAGCGTAGGGGACGGGAAAAACTACGAGCAGTACTTC
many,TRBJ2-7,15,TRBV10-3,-,CAISLGTEGTYEQYF,TGTGCCATCAGCCTCGGGACGGAGGGTACCTACGAGCAGTACTTC
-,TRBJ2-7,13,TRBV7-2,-,CASSLAITNEQYF,TGTGCCAGCAGCTTAGCGATAACGAACGAGCAGTACTTC
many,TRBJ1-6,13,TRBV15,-,CATSRVAGDPLHF,TGTGCCACCAGCAGAGTCGCAGGGGATCCCCTCCACTTT
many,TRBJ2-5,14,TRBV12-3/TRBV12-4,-,CASSSPSPGATQYF,TGTGCCAGCAGTTCTCCTAGCCCCGGCGCGACCCAGTACTTC
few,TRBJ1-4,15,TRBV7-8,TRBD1,CASSPRTGENEKLFF,TGTGCCAGCAGCCCTCGGACAGGGGAGAATGAAAAACTGTTTTTT
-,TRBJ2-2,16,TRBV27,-,CASSPTHGGDTGELFF,TGTGCCAGCAGTCCCACCCATGGCGGGGACACCGGGGAGCTGTTTTTT
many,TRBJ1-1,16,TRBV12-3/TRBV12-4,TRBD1,CASSSGQGSMNTEAFF,TGTGCCAGCAGTTCGGGACAGGGGTCCATGAACACTGAAGCTTTCTTT
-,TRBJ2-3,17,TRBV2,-,CASSGALGTTYTGTQYF,TGTGCCAGCAGCGGAGCTCTAGGGACCACATACACAGGTACGCAGTATTTT
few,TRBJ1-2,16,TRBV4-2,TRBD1,CASSQDRDRVLFGYTF,TGTGCCAGCAGCCAAGACCGGGACAGGGTCTTATTTGGCTACACCTTC
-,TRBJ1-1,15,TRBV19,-,CASSRPGALNTEAFF,TGTGCCAGTAGCCGACCTGGGGCCCTGAACACTGAAGCTTTCTTT
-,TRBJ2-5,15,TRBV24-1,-,CAISEGTGAGQPQYF,TGTGCCATCAGTGAAGGGACGGGGGCAGGTCAGCCCCAGTACTTC
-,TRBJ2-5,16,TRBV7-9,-,CASSLSRLGTQETQYF,TGTGCCAGCAGCTTATCCCGACTGGGGACACAAGAGACCCAGTACTTC
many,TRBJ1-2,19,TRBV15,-,CATSTDRVSGGARRYGYTF,TGTGCCACCAGCACCGACAGAGTCTCGGGAGGGGCCCGCAGATATGGCTACACCTTC
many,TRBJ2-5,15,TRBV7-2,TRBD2,CASSLALAGGETQYF,TGTGCCAGCAGCTTAGCCCTGGCGGGAGGGGAGACCCAGTACTTC
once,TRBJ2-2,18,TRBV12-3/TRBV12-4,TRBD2,CASSLALLAGGNTGELFF,TGTGCCAGCAGTTTAGCGCTCCTAGCGGGAGGTAACACCGGGGAGCTGTTTTTT
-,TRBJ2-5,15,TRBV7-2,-,CASSLDGTPEETQYF,TGTGCCAGCAGCTTAGATGGGACACCTGAAGAGACCCAGTACTTC
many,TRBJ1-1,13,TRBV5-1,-,CASREATNTEAFF,TGCGCCAGCAGGGAGGCTACGAACACTGAAGCTTTCTTT
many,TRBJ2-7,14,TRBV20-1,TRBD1,CSATPGQGAREQYF,TGCAGTGCTACGCCGGGACAGGGGGCGAGGGAGCAGTACTTC
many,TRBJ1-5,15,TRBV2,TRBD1,CASSAGQGSNQPQHF,TGTGCCAGCAGTGCTGGACAGGGCAGCAATCAGCCCCAGCATTTT
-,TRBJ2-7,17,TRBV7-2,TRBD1,CASTRIRSGQGSYEQYF,TGTGCCAGCACTCGAATTAGATCGGGACAGGGTTCCTACGAGCAGTACTTC
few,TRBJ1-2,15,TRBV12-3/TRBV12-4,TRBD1,CASNYQGTGGRGYTF,TGTGCCAGCAACTACCAGGGGACAGGGGGCCGTGGCTACACCTTC
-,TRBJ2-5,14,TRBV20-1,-,CSARDPAEGETQYF,TGCAGTGCTAGAGACCCGGCGGAGGGAGAGACCCAGTACTTC
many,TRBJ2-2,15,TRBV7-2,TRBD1,CASSRQGRYTGELFF,TGTGCCAGCAGCCGACAGGGGCGGTACACCGGGGAGCTGTTTTTT
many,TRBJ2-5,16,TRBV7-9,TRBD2,CASSLAAGLREETQYF,TGTGCCAGCAGCTTAGCCGCGGGGTTGCGGGAGGAGACCCAGTACTTC
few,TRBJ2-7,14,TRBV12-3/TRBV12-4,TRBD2,CASSTSGPPYEQYF,TGTGCCAGCAGTACTAGCGGGCCTCCCTACGAGCAGTACTTC
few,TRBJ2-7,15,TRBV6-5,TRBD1,CASSYSSGGSNEQYF,TGTGCCAGCAGTTACTCTTCAGGGGGTTCGAACGAGCAGTACTTC
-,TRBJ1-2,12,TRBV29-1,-,CSVRDNNNGNTF,TGCAGCGTCCGAGACAATAACAATGGCAACACCTTC
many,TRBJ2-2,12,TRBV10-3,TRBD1,CAIGQGTGELFF,TGTGCCATTGGACAGGGAACCGGGGAGCTGTTTTTT
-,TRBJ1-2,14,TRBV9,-,CASSVDRSGYGYTF,TGTGCCAGCAGCGTTGACCGTTCTGGCTATGGCTACACCTTC
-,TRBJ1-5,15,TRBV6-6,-,CASSAVGGSNQPQHF,TGTGCCAGCAGTGCAGTGGGGGGGAGCAATCAGCCCCAGCATTTT
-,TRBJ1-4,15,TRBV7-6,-,CASSDPAGGGEKLFF,TGTGCCAGCAGCGACCCCGCAGGAGGCGGTGAAAAACTGTTTTTT
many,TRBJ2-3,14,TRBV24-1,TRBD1,CATSDTGGVDTQYF,TGTGCCACCAGTGACACAGGGGGCGTTGATACGCAGTATTTT
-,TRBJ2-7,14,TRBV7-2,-,CASSKTLQGYEQYF,TGTGCCAGCAGCAAGACCCTACAGGGTTACGAGCAGTACTTC
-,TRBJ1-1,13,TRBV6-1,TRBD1,CASREQGVAEAFF,TGTGCCAGCAGGGAACAGGGGGTCGCTGAAGCTTTCTTT
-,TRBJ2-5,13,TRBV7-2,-,CASSSSWKETQYF,TGTGCCAGCAGCTCGTCCTGGAAGGAGACCCAGTACTTC
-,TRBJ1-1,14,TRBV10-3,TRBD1,CASSAGGLSIEAFF,TGTGCCAGCAGTGCAGGGGGCTTATCAATTGAAGCTTTCTTT
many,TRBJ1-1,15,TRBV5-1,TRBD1,CASSSPGQGGTEAFF,TGCGCCAGCAGCTCCCCCGGACAGGGAGGGACTGAAGCTTTCTTT
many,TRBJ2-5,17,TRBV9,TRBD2,CASSVGMTGGPEETQYF,TGTGCCAGCAGCGTAGGGATGACGGGGGGGCCGGAGGAGACCCAGTACTTC
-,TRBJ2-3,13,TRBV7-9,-,CASSYQGSDTQYF,TGTGCCAGCAGCTATCAGGGGTCAGATACGCAGTATTTT
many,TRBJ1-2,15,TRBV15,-,CATSRDLKDNYGYTF,TGTGCCACCAGCAGAGATCTCAAGGATAACTATGGCTACACCTTC
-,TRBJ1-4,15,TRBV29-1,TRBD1,CSVSRRQGAGEKLFF,TGCAGCGTCTCCCGTAGACAGGGGGCCGGTGAAAAACTGTTTTTT
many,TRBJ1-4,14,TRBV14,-,CASSQDGPGEKLFF,TGTGCCAGCAGCCAAGATGGGCCCGGGGAAAAACTGTTTTTT
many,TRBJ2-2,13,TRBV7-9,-,CASREYNTGELFF,TGTGCCAGCAGAGAGTATAACACCGGGGAGCTGTTTTTT
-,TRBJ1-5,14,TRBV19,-,CASSKQEINQPQHF,TGTGCCAGTAGTAAACAGGAGATCAATCAGCCCCAGCATTTT
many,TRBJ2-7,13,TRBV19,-,CASSPPTAYEQYF,TGTGCCAGTAGTCCTCCAACAGCGTACGAGCAGTACTTC